This is a list of T cell receptor beta chains from one sample in a study of T cell responses to AZD1222 COVID-19 vaccine. Measured with immunoSEQ multiplex PCR; TCRdb has only the in-frame clones, and not every one. There are approximately 120,000 clones in the sample; about 93% occur only once, and roughly 0.9% lies in the top ten. Sample: peripheral blood, taken on day 0 of AZD1222 vaccination. These receptor sequences come from an adult in good health. CDR3s include the opening cysteine and the closing phenylalanine or tryptophan. A D gene is named only where the DNA matches it firmly. Clone size, where shown, is once, few, many, or a class for clones that have expanded.

once	TRBV9	15	TRBJ1-2	NA	TGTGCCAGCAGCGGCGGGGGCGGGCCCGTGGTGGGCTACACCTTC	CASSGGGGPVVGYTF
NA	TRBV7-2	15	TRBJ1-1	NA	TGTGCCAGCAGCTTAGCGAGAGCAGGGCTGGCTGAAGCTTTCTTT	CASSLARAGLAEAFF
once	TRBV5-6	18	TRBJ1-2	NA	TGTGCCAGCAGTTCCGCGGTGAGTGCAGCGATCAGGATTTATGGCTACACCTTC	CASSSAVSAAIRIYGYTF
NA	TRBV6-5	16	TRBJ1-1	NA	TGTGCCAGCAGTTGGGGGGTAGGCTCCCTGGGGACTGAAGCTTTCTTT	CASSWGVGSLGTEAFF
few	TRBV18	16	TRBJ1-5	NA	TGTGCCAGCTCACCCCAGACAGTAAATAGCAATCAGCCCCAGCATTTT	CASSPQTVNSNQPQHF
NA	TRBV19	13	TRBJ1-3	TRBD1	TGTGCCACGGGACAGGGGACTGGAAACACCATATATTTT	CATGQGTGNTIYF
NA	TRBV11-2	14	TRBJ1-1	NA	TGTGCCAGCAGCCTTCGGACAGAAAACACTGAAGCTTTCTTT	CASSLRTENTEAFF
many	TRBV6-5	12	TRBJ1-1	NA	TGTGCCAGCAGTCCTCGCCGACGCGAAGCTTTCTTT	CASSPRRREAFF
NA	TRBV6-5	14	TRBJ1-2	TRBD1	TGTGCCAGCAGTTCTCGGGACAGGGTCGGTGGCTACACCTTC	CASSSRDRVGGYTF
NA	TRBV5-5	14	TRBJ2-3	NA	TGTGCCAGCAGCCCAACCCCCGGCACAGATACGCAGTATTTT	CASSPTPGTDTQYF
NA	TRBV7-9	15	TRBJ1-1	NA	TGTGCCAGCAGCTTACCCCAGGGTGTGAACACTGAAGCTTTCTTT	CASSLPQGVNTEAFF
NA	TRBV5-4	16	TRBJ2-7	TRBD2	TGTGCCAGCAGCTTGGCCGGGAGCGGGGGCCCGTTCAAGCAGTACTTC	CASSLAGSGGPFKQYF
NA	TRBV9	16	TRBJ1-2	TRBD1	TGTGCCAGCAGCGGCAACGGACAGGGCCCCTCCTATGGCTACACCTTC	CASSGNGQGPSYGYTF
once	TRBV27	14	TRBJ1-2	TRBD1	TGTGCCAGCAGCTTCATCCCTCAGGGGGCTGGCTACACCTTC	CASSFIPQGAGYTF
NA	TRBV27	17	TRBJ1-5	TRBD1	TGTGCCAGCAGAAGGACAGGGGAGGGACCTTGGAATCAGCCCCAGCATTTT	CASRRTGEGPWNQPQHF
NA	TRBV11-2	13	TRBJ2-5	NA	TGTGCCAGCAGCTTATTATACCAAGAGACCCAGTACTTC	CASSLLYQETQYF
once	TRBV5-4	14	TRBJ1-6	NA	TGTGCCAGCAGCTCCCGGGACGGAATTTCACCCCTCCACTTT	CASSSRDGISPLHF
NA	TRBV5-1	17	TRBJ1-1	NA	TGCGCCAGCAGCCCGGGCCCAACCGGAGGGGATCTCAGGGAAGCTTTCTTT	CASSPGPTGGDLREAFF
NA	TRBV6-2/TRBV6-3	16	TRBJ1-1	NA	TGTGCCAGCAGTTACGGCAGGATGGCCGGGAACACTGAAGCTTTCTTT	CASSYGRMAGNTEAFF
NA	TRBV6-2/TRBV6-3	14	TRBJ1-1	TRBD1	TGTGCCAGCAGTGACCACAGGGGGGACACTGAAGCTTTCTTT	CASSDHRGDTEAFF
NA	TRBV5-5	15	TRBJ2-7	TRBD1	TGTGCCAGCAGCTCGACAGGGGGTTATACCTACGAGCAGTACTTC	CASSSTGGYTYEQYF
NA	TRBV6-1	18	TRBJ1-1	NA	TGTGCCAGCAGGGAAGCGTCCGGGACTCTAACAAGGAACACTGAAGCTTTCTTT	CASREASGTLTRNTEAFF
NA	TRBV6-6	15	TRBJ2-1	NA	TGTGCCAGCAGTCTTAGCGGTTTCTCCTACAATGAGCAGTTCTTC	CASSLSGFSYNEQFF
few	TRBV19	13	TRBJ2-2	NA	TGTGCCAGTAGATGGAGGTATACCGGGGAGCTGTTTTTT	CASRWRYTGELFF
NA	TRBV4-1	16	TRBJ1-2	NA	TGCGCCAGCAGCCAAGATGGGGCAGGGCCCGAGTATGGCTACACCTTC	CASSQDGAGPEYGYTF
NA	TRBV6-1	13	TRBJ1-1	NA	TGTGCCAGCAGTGAAAGGGTACGGAATGAAGCTTTCTTT	CASSERVRNEAFF
NA	TRBV11-3	15	TRBJ2-1	TRBD2	TGTGCCAGCAGCTTAAGCGGGGGTTTCTACAATGAGCAGTTCTTC	CASSLSGGFYNEQFF
NA	TRBV5-6	15	TRBJ1-2	NA	TGTGCCAGCAGCTTGCCCCGGGGGGGCGCGGATGGCTACACCTTC	CASSLPRGGADGYTF
NA	TRBV19	15	TRBJ2-1	NA	TGTGCCAGTAGATCGACTCCACGGCCCTACAATGAGCAGTTCTTC	CASRSTPRPYNEQFF
NA	TRBV15	10	TRBJ1-2	NA	TGTGCCACCGAGATAGATGGCTACACCTTC	CATEIDGYTF
NA	TRBV5-1	16	TRBJ1-1	TRBD1	TGCGCCAGCAGCGGGGGACAGGGGGCGCGTAGCACTGAAGCTTTCTTT	CASSGGQGARSTEAFF
NA	TRBV7-9	17	TRBJ2-2	TRBD2	TGTGCCAGCAGCCACTTACTAGCGGGGGAAAGGACCGGGGAGCTGTTTTTT	CASSHLLAGERTGELFF
NA	TRBV5-5	15	TRBJ2-7	TRBD1	TGTGCCAGCAGTACAGGGGGAAGCTTGTGGTACGAGCAGTACTTC	CASSTGGSLWYEQYF
NA	TRBV19	14	TRBJ2-5	TRBD1	TGTGCCAGTAGCCGACGGGACAGGGTAGAGACCCAGTACTTC	CASSRRDRVETQYF
NA	TRBV10-2	15	TRBJ1-2	NA	TGCGCCAGCAGTGAAGGGTGGGGGGAGAACTATGGCTACACCTTC	CASSEGWGENYGYTF
NA	TRBV5-8	15	TRBJ1-6	TRBD1	TGTGCCAGCAGCTTGGGACAGGGCGCATTTTCACCCCTCCACTTT	CASSLGQGAFSPLHF
NA	TRBV18	16	TRBJ1-1	NA	TGTGCCAGCTCACCACGACCTGGGAGCTGGGTCACTGAAGCTTTCTTT	CASSPRPGSWVTEAFF
NA	TRBV19	15	TRBJ2-5	TRBD1	TGTGCCAGTAGTATGCCAGGACAGGGGAAAGAGACCCAGTACTTC	CASSMPGQGKETQYF
NA	TRBV6-1	15	TRBJ1-2	NA	TGTGCCAGCAGTGAAGTAGAGGCCCCTAACTATGGCTACACCTTC	CASSEVEAPNYGYTF
NA	TRBV2	15	TRBJ2-7	NA	TGTGCCAGCAGTGAAGGACGAACATTAAACTACGAGCAGTACTTC	CASSEGRTLNYEQYF
NA	TRBV6-2/TRBV6-3	16	TRBJ1-3	NA	TGTGCCAGCAGTTACTCGGCCTCAGACCATGGAAACACCATATATTTT	CASSYSASDHGNTIYF
NA	TRBV9	14	TRBJ2-3	NA	TGTGCCAGCAGCCCAAAGGTTAGCGAAAGATGGCAGTATTTT	CASSPKVSERWQYF
NA	TRBV4-1	15	TRBJ2-1	NA	TGCGCCAGCAGCTGGAGGGCGGGACCCTACAATGAGCAGTTCTTC	CASSWRAGPYNEQFF
NA	TRBV20-1	11	TRBJ1-3	NA	TGCAGTGCTAGCAGGGGCAACACCATATATTTT	CSASRGNTIYF